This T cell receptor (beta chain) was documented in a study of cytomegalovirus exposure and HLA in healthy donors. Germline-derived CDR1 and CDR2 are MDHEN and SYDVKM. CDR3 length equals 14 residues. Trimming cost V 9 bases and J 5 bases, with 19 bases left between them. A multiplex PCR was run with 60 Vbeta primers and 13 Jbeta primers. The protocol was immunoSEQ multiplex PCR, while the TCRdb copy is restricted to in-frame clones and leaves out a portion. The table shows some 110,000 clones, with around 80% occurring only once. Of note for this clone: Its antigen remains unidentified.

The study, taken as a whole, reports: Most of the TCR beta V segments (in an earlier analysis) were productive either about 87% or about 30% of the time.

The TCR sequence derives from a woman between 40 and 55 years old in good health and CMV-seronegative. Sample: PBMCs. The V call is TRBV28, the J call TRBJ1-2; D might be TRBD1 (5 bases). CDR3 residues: CASTMGTDIYGYTF. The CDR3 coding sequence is TGTGCCAGTACGATGGGGACTGACATTTATGGCTACACCTTC.